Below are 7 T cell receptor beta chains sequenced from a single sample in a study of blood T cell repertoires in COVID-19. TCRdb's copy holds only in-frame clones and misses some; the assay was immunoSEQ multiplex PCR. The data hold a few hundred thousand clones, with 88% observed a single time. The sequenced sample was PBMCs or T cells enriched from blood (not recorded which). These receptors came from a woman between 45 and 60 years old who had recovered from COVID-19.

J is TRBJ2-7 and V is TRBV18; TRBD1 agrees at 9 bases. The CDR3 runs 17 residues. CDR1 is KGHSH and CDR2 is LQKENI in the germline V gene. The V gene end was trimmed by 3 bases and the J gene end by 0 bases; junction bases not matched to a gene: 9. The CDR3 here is CASSPTSGTGLSYEQYF. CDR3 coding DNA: TGTGCCAGCTCACCGACCTCCGGGACAGGGCTCTCCTACGAGCAGTACTTC. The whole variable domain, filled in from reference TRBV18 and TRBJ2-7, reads NAGVMQNPRHLVRRRGQEARLRCSPMKGHSHVYWYRQLPEEGLKFMVYLQKENIIDESGMPKERFSAEFPKEGPSILRIQQVVRGDSAAYFCASSPTSGTGLSYEQYFGPGTRLTVT.

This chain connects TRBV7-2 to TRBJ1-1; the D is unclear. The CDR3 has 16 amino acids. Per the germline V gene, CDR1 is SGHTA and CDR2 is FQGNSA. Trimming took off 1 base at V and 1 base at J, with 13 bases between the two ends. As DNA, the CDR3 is TGTGCCAGCAGCTTAGGATCCAGGTTATCGAACACTGAAGCTTTCTTT. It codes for CASSLGSRLSNTEAFF.

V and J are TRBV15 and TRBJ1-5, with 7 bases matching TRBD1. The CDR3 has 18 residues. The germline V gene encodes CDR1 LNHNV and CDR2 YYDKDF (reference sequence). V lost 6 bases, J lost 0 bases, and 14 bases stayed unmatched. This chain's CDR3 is CATSQPLTGLNSNQPQHF. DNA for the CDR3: TGTGCCACCAGTCAACCGTTGACAGGGCTAAATAGCAATCAGCCCCAGCATTTT.

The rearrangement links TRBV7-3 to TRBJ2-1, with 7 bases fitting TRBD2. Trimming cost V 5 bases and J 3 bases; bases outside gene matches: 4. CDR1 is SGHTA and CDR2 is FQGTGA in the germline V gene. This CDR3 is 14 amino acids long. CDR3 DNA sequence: TGTGCCAGCAGCCCCGGACTAGGCTACAATGAGCAGTTCTTC. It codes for CASSPGLGYNEQFF.

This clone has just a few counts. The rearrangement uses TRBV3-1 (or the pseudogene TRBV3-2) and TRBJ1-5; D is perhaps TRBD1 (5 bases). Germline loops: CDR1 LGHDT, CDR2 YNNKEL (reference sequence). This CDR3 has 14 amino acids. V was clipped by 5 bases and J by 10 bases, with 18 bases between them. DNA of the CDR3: TGTGCCAGCAGCGGGGGGGTTGCGGTTGTTCCCCAGCATTTT. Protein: CASSGGVAVVPQHF.

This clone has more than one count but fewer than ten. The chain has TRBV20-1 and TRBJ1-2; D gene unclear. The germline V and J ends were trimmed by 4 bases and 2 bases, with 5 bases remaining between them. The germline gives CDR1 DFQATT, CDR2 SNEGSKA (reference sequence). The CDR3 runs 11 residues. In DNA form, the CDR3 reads TGCAGTGCTATCGGGAACTATGGCTACACCTTC. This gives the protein CSAIGNYGYTF.

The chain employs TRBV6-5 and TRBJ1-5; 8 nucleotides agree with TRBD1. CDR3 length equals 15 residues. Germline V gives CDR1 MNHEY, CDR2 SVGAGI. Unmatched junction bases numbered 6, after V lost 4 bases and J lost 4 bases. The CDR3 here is CASSLGQGPNQPQHF. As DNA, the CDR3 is TGTGCCAGCAGTTTAGGACAGGGTCCTAATCAGCCCCAGCATTTT.